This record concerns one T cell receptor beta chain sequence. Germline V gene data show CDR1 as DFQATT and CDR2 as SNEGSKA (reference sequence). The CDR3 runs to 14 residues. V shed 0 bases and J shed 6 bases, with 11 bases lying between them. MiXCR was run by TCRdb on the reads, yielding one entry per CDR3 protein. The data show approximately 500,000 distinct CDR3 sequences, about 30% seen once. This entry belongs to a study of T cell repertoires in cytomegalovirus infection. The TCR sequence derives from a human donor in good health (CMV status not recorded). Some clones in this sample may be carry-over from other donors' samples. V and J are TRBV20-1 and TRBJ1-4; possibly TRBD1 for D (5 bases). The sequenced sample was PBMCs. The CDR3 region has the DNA TGCAGTGCTAGAGATCCCCAGGGTTATGAAAAACTGTTTTTT. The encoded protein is CSARDPQGYEKLFF.